This T cell receptor beta chain was sequenced during a study of PD-1 blockade in classical Hodgkin lymphoma. Study conclusions and caveats: The repertoire differences lack a defined cause, possibly disease activity or prior therapy. Complete responders had baseline diversity similar to newly diagnosed patients. Some patients began nivolumab under 1 year after ASCT. These patients were excluded from later analyses.

Data came from immunoSEQ multiplex PCR; TCRdb stores just in-frame clones and leaves some out. The repertoire has more than 75,000 clones, 93% of them found once; the top ten carry just under 2%. Described time point: cycle 4 day 1 (C4D1), after five to seven weeks of nivolumab. The patients all showed relapse after autologous stem cell transplantation, while their brentuximab vedotin exposure varied. Germline V gives CDR1 MNHNY, CDR2 SVGAGI (reference sequence). V was shortened by 5 bases and J by 7 bases, with 9 bases between the two germline ends. This CDR3 contains 11 residues. Worth noting for this clone: Its specificity is unknown.

The chain carries TRBV6-6 and TRBJ2-7, with D unclear. The sequence derives from a human donor with classical Hodgkin lymphoma. The specimen was peripheral blood mononuclear cells (PBMCs), collected before the fourth cycle of nivolumab. As DNA, the CDR3 is TGTGCCAGCAGTCCCTCCGGTGAGCAGTACTTC. It codes for CASSPSGEQYF.